Below are 23 T cell receptor beta chains sequenced from a single sample in a study of CD8+CD57+ T cells in acquired aplastic anemia. Genomic DNA provided the template from which TCR beta VDJ and CDR3 profiles were obtained. TCRdb independently ran MiXCR on the reads; one entry per CDR3 protein. The sample holds about 270,000 distinct CDR3 sequences, approximately 55% seen once. The source material was sorted CD4+, CD8+, or CD8+CD57+ T cells (not recorded which) from PBMCs. These receptors all come from a human donor with severe aplastic anemia or a healthy control (not recorded which).

Ten or more counts support this clonotype. J is TRBJ1-2 and V is TRBV20-1; D gene unclear. The CDR3 consists of 14 residues. Trimming removed 0 bases at V and 0 bases at J, with 8 bases between. Germline assignment: CDR1 DFQATT and CDR2 SNEGSKA (reference sequence). The CDR3 is CSARDWGTNYGYTF. The CDR3 region has the DNA TGCAGTGCTAGAGATTGGGGAACTAACTATGGCTACACCTTC.

V gene TRBV20-1 combines with J gene TRBJ2-7; D uncertain. Trimming took 1 base from V and 6 from J, leaving 16 bases between them. CDR3 length equals 14 residues. The germline V gene encodes CDR1 DFQATT and CDR2 SNEGSKA (reference sequence). CDR3 DNA: TGCAGTGCTAGAGCCGCAGAAGGGCCTCTCGAGCAGTACTTC. Residues: CSARAAEGPLEQYF.

This clonotype was detected ten times or more. The chain has TRBV5-8 and TRBJ2-2; TRBD2 matches 8 bases. The CDR3 extends over 16 amino acids. Losses at the gene ends were 0 bases for V and 1 base for J; bases not matched to a gene: 2. Germline CDR1 SGHTS, CDR2 YDEGEE. The CDR3 is CASSLVAGMNTGELFF. CDR3 nucleotide sequence: TGTGCCAGCAGCTTGGTAGCGGGGATGAACACCGGGGAGCTGTTTTTT.

The genes are TRBV2 and TRBJ1-5, with D perhaps TRBD1 (6 bases). The V and J ends lost 2 bases and 1 base respectively, with 12 bases between them. This CDR3 region has 16 residues. CDR1 and CDR2 from the germline V gene are SNHLY and FYNNEI. The CDR3 here is CASSESGVRSNQPQHF. As DNA, the CDR3 is TGTGCCAGCAGTGAATCAGGGGTCAGGAGCAATCAGCCCCAGCATTTT.

At least ten counts were recorded for this clonotype. This chain uses TRBV18 with TRBJ2-7; D is possibly TRBD2 (5 bases). Trimming took 6 bases from V and 4 from J, leaving 16 bases between them. The length of the CDR3 is 14 residues. Germline V gene sequence: CDR1 KGHSH, CDR2 LQKENI. Here the CDR3 DNA reads TGTGCCAGCTCCAGCTCGGGGAGCCCTTACGAGCAGTACTTC. Translated, it gives CASSSSGSPYEQYF. Together with reference TRBV18 and TRBJ2-7, the CDR3 gives the full variable domain: NAGVMQNPRHLVRRRGQEARLRCSPMKGHSHVYWYRQLPEEGLKFMVYLQKENIIDESGMPKERFSAEFPKEGPSILRIQQVVRGDSAAYFCASSSSGSPYEQYFGPGTRLTVT.

This clonotype was seen a handful of times. This chain joins TRBV10-2 and TRBJ1-1; D gene unclear. Looked up from germline, CDR1 is WSHSY and CDR2 is SAAADI. There are 13 residues in the CDR3. Trimming left V 2 bases short and J 0 bases short, with 4 bases between. The CDR3 protein is CASSEDMNTEAFF. CDR3 DNA sequence: TGCGCCAGCAGTGAGGACATGAACACTGAAGCTTTCTTT.

The chain is built from TRBV19 and TRBJ1-6; unclear D gene. V was trimmed by 8 bases and J by 9 bases, leaving 14 bases between them. Germline V lookup: CDR1 LNHDA, CDR2 SQIVND (reference sequence). CDR3 length equals 13 residues. In DNA, the CDR3 is TGTGCCAGTCAGGACCAAATATCTTCACCCCTCCACTTT. Residues: CASQDQISSPLHF.

This chain connects TRBV11-2 to TRBJ1-6, with 11 bases identical to TRBD1. The CDR3 sequence is 16 residues long. Germline V lookup: CDR1 SGHAT, CDR2 FQNNGV. Losses at the gene ends were 4 bases for V and 9 bases for J; bases not matched to a gene: 8. The CDR3 reads CASSSSDRGLGSPLHF. The CDR3 nucleotides are TGTGCCAGCAGCTCATCGGACAGGGGGCTTGGTTCACCCCTCCACTTT.

The table lists this clonotype with many counts. This rearrangement joins TRBV5-1 to TRBJ2-7, with 8 nucleotides matching TRBD1. This CDR3 region has 14 residues. Germline V gives CDR1 SGHRS, CDR2 YFSETQ. V shed 0 bases and J 2 bases; nucleotides not matched to a gene: 1. CDR3 amino acids: CASSLVGQAYEQYF. In nucleotides, the CDR3 is TGCGCCAGCAGCTTGGTGGGACAGGCCTACGAGCAGTACTTC.

The rearrangement joins TRBV29-1 to TRBJ1-2; perhaps TRBD1 as D (6 bases). This CDR3 is 13 amino acids long. The V and J ends lost 5 bases and 8 bases respectively, with 18 bases between them. Germline values: CDR1 SQVTM, CDR2 ANQGSEA. CDR3 region: CSVLDSANEGYTF. The CDR3 DNA follows: TGCAGCGTTCTGGACAGCGCGAACGAAGGCTACACCTTC.

This clonotype was seen ten or more times. V usage is TRBV12-3 or TRBV12-4 and J usage is TRBJ2-5; a weak D match, TRBD1 (6 bases). V was clipped by 7 bases and J by 1 base, with 16 bases between them. The CDR3 extends over 15 amino acids. CDR3 in DNA: TGTGCCAGCACCGGACCCAACAGGGCCCAAGAGACCCAGTACTTC. This sequence encodes CASTGPNRAQETQYF.

The rearrangement joins TRBV19 to TRBJ2-7; 7 bases fit TRBD2. This CDR3 spans 13 amino acids. Germline CDR1 is LNHDA and CDR2 is SQIVND (reference sequence). Germline trimming cut 5 bases from V and 3 bases from J; bases unmatched to any gene: 4. The CDR3: CASSVGLLYEQYF. The CDR3 region has the DNA TGTGCCAGTAGTGTGGGACTACTCTACGAGCAGTACTTC.

The chain combines TRBV7-6 with TRBJ2-2, with 10 nucleotides matching TRBD1. From germline, CDR1 is SGHVS and CDR2 FNYEAQ. After removal of 5 bases from V and 3 bases from J, the junction contained 3 bases not matched to a gene. The CDR3 is made up of 15 amino acids. CDR3 coding DNA: TGTGCCAGCAGCAAGACAGGGGGCTACACCGGGGAGCTGTTTTTT. It codes for CASSKTGGYTGELFF.

This clonotype was counted many times. V gene TRBV7-3 combines with J gene TRBJ2-3; 12 bases are shared with TRBD2. J lost 4 bases, V lost 5 bases, and 7 bases had no gene match. Germline CDR1 SGHTA, CDR2 FQGTGA. The CDR3 extends over 16 amino acids. The CDR3 nucleotides are TGTGCCAGCAGCCCTCTAGCGGGGGGGCCCCCAGATACGCAGTATTTT. This encodes CASSPLAGGPPDTQYF.

The chain employs TRBV7-3 and TRBJ1-1; 7 positions agree with TRBD1. From germline, CDR1 is SGHTA and CDR2 FQGTGA. V was clipped by 8 bases and J by 4 bases; unmatched bases: 19. The CDR3 loop spans 17 amino acids. The CDR3 region has the DNA TGTGCCAGCTCACCACCGACAGGGAACCTTGGAACCACTGAAGCTTTCTTT. This gives the protein CASSPPTGNLGTTEAFF.

This clonotype was seen ten or more times. CDR3 DNA: TGCAGTGCTAGAGAAGGTCGGCCACTCACCGGGGAGCTGTTTTTT. The encoded protein is CSAREGRPLTGELFF. The chain recombines TRBV20-1 with TRBJ2-2; D gene ambiguous. CDR1 is DFQATT and CDR2 is SNEGSKA in the germline V gene (reference sequence). The CDR3 runs 15 residues. V lost 0 bases and J lost 4, with 12 bases in between.

This clonotype was recorded at least ten times. V gene TRBV7-9 combines with J gene TRBJ1-4, with D possibly TRBD1 on 5 matching bases. CDR1 is SEHNR and CDR2 is FQNEAQ in the germline V gene (reference sequence). This CDR3 comprises 14 residues. V lost 8 bases and J lost 7, with 17 bases in between. For the CDR3, the DNA is TGTGCCAGCCGAACAGACGGGGGGGGTGAAAAACTGTTTTTT. It encodes CASRTDGGGEKLFF.

This clonotype was detected many times. The chain is built from TRBV9 and TRBJ1-2, with D hard to call. V gave up 0 bases and J gave up 2 bases, with 8 bases separating them. Germline V gives CDR1 SGDLS, CDR2 YYNGEE. The CDR3 consists of 14 residues. The CDR3 is CASSVVGGNYGYTF. The CDR3, as DNA: TGTGCCAGCAGCGTAGTGGGAGGAAACTATGGCTACACCTTC.

The sample holds a few counts of this clonotype. The rearrangement links TRBV25-1 to TRBJ1-2, with a tentative D call TRBD1 (6 bases). Trimming removed 1 base from V and 3 bases from J, with 15 bases in between. Per the germline V gene, CDR1 is MGHDK and CDR2 is SYGVNS. The CDR3 spans 16 residues. The CDR3 here is CASSEWDRDTYYGYTF. CDR3 nucleotides: TGTGCCAGCAGTGAATGGGACCGGGACACCTACTATGGCTACACCTTC.

This clonotype showed up just a few times. The rearrangement links TRBV30 to TRBJ1-5; D call uncertain. The CDR3 is 15 residues long. V was clipped by 1 base and J by 2 bases, with 12 bases between them. Germline V gene sequence: CDR1 GTSNPN, CDR2 SVGIG (reference sequence). CDR3 sequence (DNA): TGTGCCTGGAGTGGCGGGCGCGTTGGCAATCAGCCCCAGCATTTT. Its translation is CAWSGGRVGNQPQHF. The full variable domain, with the rest looked up from reference TRBV30 and TRBJ1-5, is SQTIHQWPATLVQPVGSPLSLECTVEGTSNPNLYWYRQAAGRGLQLLFYSVGIGQISSEVPQNLSASRPQDRQFILSSKKLLLSDSGFYLCAWSGGRVGNQPQHFGDGTRLSIL.

The V and J genes are TRBV20-1 and TRBJ2-5; TRBD2 aligns across 7 bases. The CDR3 runs to 14 residues. CDR1 is DFQATT and CDR2 is SNEGSKA in the germline V gene (reference sequence). Trimming took 2 bases from V and 2 from J; bases not matched to a gene: 5. CDR3 DNA: TGCAGTGCTAGATCAGGACTAGAGCAAGAGACCCAGTACTTC. Translated, it gives CSARSGLEQETQYF.

The chain uses TRBV6-5 and TRBJ2-1, with 8 positions matching TRBD2. V lost 0 bases to trimming and J lost 9 bases; unmatched junction nucleotides: 4. The CDR3 covers 14 residues. Looked up from germline, CDR1 is MNHEY and CDR2 is SVGAGI. CDR3 sequence: CASSYSAGVGEQFF. The DNA of the CDR3 is TGTGCCAGCAGTTACTCAGCGGGAGTAGGTGAGCAGTTCTTC.

V usage is TRBV9 and J usage is TRBJ2-1, with 7 bases fitting TRBD2. CDR1 and CDR2 from the germline V gene are SGDLS and YYNGEE. The CDR3 contains 14 residues. Germline trimming cut 2 bases from V and 6 bases from J; bases unmatched to any gene: 5. CDR3 coding DNA: TGTGCCAGCAGCGTGGGGGGGGTGAGCAATGAGCAGTTCTTC. Residues: CASSVGGVSNEQFF. The entire variable domain, with the rest obtained from reference TRBV9 and TRBJ2-1, is as follows: DSGVTQTPKHLITATGQRVTLRCSPRSGDLSVYWYQQSLDQGLQFLIQYYNGEERAKGNILERFSAQQFPDLHSELNLSSLELGDSALYFCASSVGGVSNEQFFGPGTRLTVL.